A single TCR beta chain is shown here with its context. These data are taken from a study of blood T cell repertoires in COVID-19. Study context: COVID-19 samples collected from the United States, Italy and Spain covered acute and convalescent phases. Sources were T cells, B-cell-depleted T cells, or PBMCs; the material itself was cDNA or gDNA.

Authors' processing steps: It was from reference gene primer amplification that nucleated cell counts were estimated. Repertoires were generated with immunoSEQ multiplex PCR, while TCRdb's copy carries only in-frame clones and drops some. The DNA was the basis for D and trimming; V, J and clone size are from that table. This sample has 250,000 or so clones, with approximately 85% found just once. Germline assignment: CDR1 SEHNR and CDR2 FQNEAQ (reference sequence). J lost 3 bases, V lost 3 bases, and 7 bases had no gene match. CDR3 length: 15 amino acids. The sample was peripheral blood. This chain links TRBV7-9 with TRBJ2-5; 7 bases are a match to TRBD1. The origin of this receptor is a man aged 45-60 years with acute or convalescent COVID-19. The CDR3 loop reads CASSLGTGAEETQYF. For the CDR3, the DNA is TGTGCCAGCAGCTTGGGTACAGGGGCCGAAGAGACCCAGTACTTC. The complete variable domain, with remaining parts taken from reference TRBV7-9 and TRBJ2-5, reads DTGVSQNPRHKITKRGQNVTFRCDPISEHNRLYWYRQTLGQGPEFLTYFQNEAQLEKSRLLSDRFSAERPKGSFSTLEIQRTEQGDSAMYLCASSLGTGAEETQYFGPGTRLLVL.